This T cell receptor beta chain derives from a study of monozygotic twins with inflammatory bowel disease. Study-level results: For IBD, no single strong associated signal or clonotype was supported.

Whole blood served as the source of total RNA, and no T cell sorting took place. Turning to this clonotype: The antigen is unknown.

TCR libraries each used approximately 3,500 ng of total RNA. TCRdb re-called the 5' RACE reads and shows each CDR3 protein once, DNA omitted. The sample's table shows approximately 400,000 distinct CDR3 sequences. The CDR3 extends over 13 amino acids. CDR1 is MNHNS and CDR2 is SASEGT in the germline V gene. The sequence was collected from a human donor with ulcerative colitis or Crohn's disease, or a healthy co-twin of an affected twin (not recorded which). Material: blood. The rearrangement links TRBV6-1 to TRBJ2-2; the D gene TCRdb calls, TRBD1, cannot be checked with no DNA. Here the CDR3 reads CASSGLGAGELFF.